These 18 T cell receptor beta chains were sequenced from one sample in a study of Ad26.COV2.S vaccination and SARS-CoV-2 variants (dated by TCRdb to the early 2020s). The library was produced with the immunoSEQ multiplex PCR assay. Here the immuneACCESS table is served through TCRdb, limited to in-frame sequences with V and J called. Missing clones are a known gap in these copies; in checked studies unresolved V genes cover under half, and the rest lacks a known reason. The sample table contains hundreds of thousands of clones; only one count was recorded for 80% to 90% of them. Together, the top ten hold around 10% of the sample. What this sample's treatment or condition label stands for: roughly 20 received Ad26.COV2.S at low or high dose, single or two shots; five or six received placebo; per-sample allocation not given. Repertoires of vaccine and placebo recipients were sequenced from samples taken on day 63 after the first injection.

The source was peripheral blood, collected in a trial of Ad26.COV2.S vaccine versus placebo. The receptors were gathered from a person between 18 and 60 years old who received the Ad26.COV2.S COVID-19 vaccine or a placebo.

The chain employs TRBV10-3 and TRBJ2-2; D perhaps matches TRBD1 (5 bases). Germline V CDR1 and CDR2: ENHRY, SYGVKD. This CDR3 has 14 amino acids. V was pared by 10 bases and J by 6 bases, with 18 bases between. The CDR3 reads CASTKGEFAGELFF. CDR3 coding DNA: TGTGCCAGCACAAAAGGGGAATTTGCCGGGGAGCTGTTTTTT.

The chain recombines TRBV2 with TRBJ2-5; D is unclear. V lost 0 bases to trimming and J lost 4 bases, with 3 bases between them. The CDR3 consists of 12 residues. Germline lookup yields CDR1 SNHLY and CDR2 FYNNEI. For the CDR3, the DNA is TGTGCCAGCAGTGAAGCTGGAGAGACCCAGTACTTC. Translation: CASSEAGETQYF.

CDR3: CASSLAPGEQETQYF. CDR3 bases: TGCGCCAGCAGCTTGGCCCCCGGGGAGCAAGAGACCCAGTACTTC. The V and J genes are TRBV5-1 and TRBJ2-5, with D perhaps matching TRBD2 (5 bases). From germline, CDR1 is SGHRS and CDR2 YFSETQ. Trimming took 0 bases from V and 2 from J, leaving 11 bases between them. The CDR3 has 15 residues.

Points on this clone: The same CDR3 is also encoded by other DNA sequences in this sample. This chain joins TRBV18 and TRBJ2-7; 7 positions match TRBD1. CDR1 is KGHSH, CDR2 LQKENI, per germline. This CDR3 comprises 14 residues. Trimming removed 3 bases from V and 3 bases from J; junction bases left unmatched: 5. CDR3 sequence reads: CASSPRQGSYEQYF. The CDR3, as DNA: TGTGCCAGCTCACCTCGACAGGGTAGCTACGAGCAGTACTTC.

The CDR3 DNA follows: TGTGCCAGCAGTTACTCTGGGGGCCCCCATGAAGCTTTCTTT. This sequence encodes CASSYSGGPHEAFF. J is TRBJ1-1 and V is TRBV6-2 or TRBV6-3; possible D gene TRBD1, 6 bases. Trimming took 0 bases from V and 7 from J, leaving 12 bases between them. CDR3 length equals 14 residues. Germline V gene sequence: CDR1 MNHEY, CDR2 SVGEGT.

The chain links TRBV28 to TRBJ1-5; D gene ambiguous. V lost 2 bases and J 7 bases, leaving 6 bases between the germline ends. Germline CDR1 is MDHEN and CDR2 is SYDVKM. The CDR3 extends over 12 amino acids. The CDR3 here is CASSLQLQPQHF. For the CDR3, the DNA is TGTGCCAGCAGTTTACAATTACAGCCCCAGCATTTT.

The rearrangement joins TRBV29-1 to TRBJ1-3; D gene unclear. V lost 4 bases and J 2 bases, leaving 12 bases between the germline ends. CDR1 and CDR2 (germline): SQVTM, ANQGSEA. The CDR3 is made up of 14 amino acids. The CDR3 reads CSVALWEAGNTIYF. CDR3 nucleotide sequence: TGCAGCGTTGCCTTGTGGGAGGCTGGAAACACCATATATTTT.

The chain joins TRBV19 to TRBJ1-1; D uncertain. CDR3 length: 12 residues. Germline V CDR1 and CDR2: LNHDA, SQIVND (reference sequence). Trimming removed 7 bases from V and 2 bases from J, with 8 bases in between. In nucleotides, the CDR3 is TGTGCCAGTACCCTCGGAAACACTGAAGCTTTCTTT. This translates into CASTLGNTEAFF.

For this clone: The junction shows a germline mismatch at one end, possibly a read error. The chain combines TRBV12-3 or TRBV12-4 with TRBJ1-2, with 7 bases identical to TRBD1. The CDR3 is 13 amino acids. This CDR3 is CASSPGQANGYTF. The CDR3 DNA sequence: TGTGCCAGCAGTCCTGGACAGGCTAATGGATACACCTTC.

The chain is built from TRBV7-2 and TRBJ1-2, with a weak D call TRBD1 (5 bases). Trimming took off 2 bases at V and 2 bases at J, with 15 bases between the two ends. CDR3 size: 16 residues. From germline, CDR1 is SGHTA and CDR2 FQGNSA. The DNA for the CDR3 is TGTGCCAGCAGCTTACTTCGCAGGGTGGGGAACTATGGCTACACCTTC. Translation: CASSLLRRVGNYGYTF.

This clone was seen only a few times. The chain uses TRBV19 and TRBJ2-3; 11 bases fit TRBD2. Germline V gene lookup returns CDR1 LNHDA and CDR2 SQIVND (reference sequence). V gave up 5 bases and J gave up 0 bases; unmatched junction bases: 4. This CDR3 is built from 16 residues. The DNA for the CDR3 is TGTGCCAGTAGTCCCGGGACTAGCGGTAGCACAGATACGCAGTATTTT. Its translation is CASSPGTSGSTDTQYF. Full variable domain (remainder filled in from reference TRBV19 and TRBJ2-3): DGGITQSPKYLFRKEGQNVTLSCEQNLNHDAMYWYRQDPGQGLRLIYYSQIVNDFQKGDIAEGYSVSREKKESFPLTVTSAQKNPTAFYLCASSPGTSGSTDTQYFGPGTRLTVL.

The CDR3 DNA sequence: TGTGCCAGCTTCTCAGGACAGGGTTATGGCTACACCTTC. Translated: CASFSGQGYGYTF. The V and J genes are TRBV28 and TRBJ1-2; 8 bases agree with TRBD1. The V gene end was trimmed by 8 bases and the J gene end by 5 bases; junction bases not matched to a gene: 7. The CDR3 has 13 residues. Germline loops: CDR1 MDHEN, CDR2 SYDVKM.

V is TRBV2 and J is TRBJ2-3; D is unresolved. The CDR3 is 15 residues long. In germline, CDR1 is SNHLY, CDR2 FYNNEI. Deletions cut 6 bases from V and 2 bases from J, with 15 bases between. The CDR3 is CASRVGSHYTDTQYF. The CDR3 bases are TGTGCCAGCAGGGTGGGAAGTCACTACACAGATACGCAGTATTTT.

The gene calls are TRBV5-1 and TRBJ2-6; D not resolved. Germline V gives CDR1 SGHRS, CDR2 YFSETQ. Trimming left V 4 bases short and J 1 base short, with 12 bases between. The CDR3 is 16 amino acids. The CDR3 spells CASSAPQESGANVLTF. DNA for the CDR3: TGCGCCAGCAGCGCGCCTCAAGAGTCTGGGGCCAACGTCCTGACTTTC.

The chain combines TRBV7-8 with TRBJ1-5; the D gene is possibly TRBD1 (5 bases). The V gene lost 7 bases and the J gene lost 0 bases, with 19 bases spanning the gap. Germline V gene lookup returns CDR1 SGHVS and CDR2 FQNEAQ. There are 17 residues in the CDR3. The chain's CDR3 is CASTPVRDVYSNQPQHF. CDR3 nucleotide sequence: TGTGCCAGCACCCCCGTCCGGGACGTATATAGCAATCAGCCCCAGCATTTT. Based on the CDR3 plus reference TRBV7-8 and TRBJ1-5, the full variable domain is GAGVSQSPRYKVAKRGQDVALRCDPISGHVSLFWYQQALGQGPEFLTYFQNEAQLDKSGLPSDRFFAERPEGSVSTLKIQRTQQEDSAVYLCASTPVRDVYSNQPQHFGDGTRLSIL.

The chain links TRBV28 to TRBJ2-2, with D perhaps matching TRBD2 (6 bases). The CDR3 loop spans 16 amino acids. V was trimmed by 3 bases and J by 0 bases, leaving 11 bases between them. CDR1 MDHEN and CDR2 SYDVKM come from the germline V gene. The CDR3 DNA follows: TGTGCCAGCAGTTTTAGGCGACTAGCGAACACCGGGGAGCTGTTTTTT. Translating it yields CASSFRRLANTGELFF.

In its sample, this clone was seen many times. This chain links TRBV27 with TRBJ2-7, with 13 nucleotides matching TRBD2. The CDR3 contains 15 residues. CDR1 MNHEY and CDR2 SMNVEV come from the germline V gene (reference sequence). J was trimmed by 4 bases and V by 2 bases; bases with no gene match: 2. The DNA for the CDR3 is TGTGCCAGCAGTTTAGGGGGACTAGCGGGGTACGAGCAGTACTTC. Translation gives CASSLGGLAGYEQYF.

Comment on this clone: At the DNA level, this CDR3 is encoded by other sequences in the same sample as well. The chain has TRBV2 and TRBJ2-1; the match to TRBD2 covers 12 bases. This CDR3 has 15 amino acids. V dropped 4 bases and J dropped 6; count of bases not matched to a gene: 4. Germline V gene sequence: CDR1 SNHLY, CDR2 FYNNEI. CDR3 amino acids: CASSALAGGPNEQFF. DNA of the CDR3: TGTGCCAGCAGTGCTCTAGCGGGGGGGCCCAATGAGCAGTTCTTC.